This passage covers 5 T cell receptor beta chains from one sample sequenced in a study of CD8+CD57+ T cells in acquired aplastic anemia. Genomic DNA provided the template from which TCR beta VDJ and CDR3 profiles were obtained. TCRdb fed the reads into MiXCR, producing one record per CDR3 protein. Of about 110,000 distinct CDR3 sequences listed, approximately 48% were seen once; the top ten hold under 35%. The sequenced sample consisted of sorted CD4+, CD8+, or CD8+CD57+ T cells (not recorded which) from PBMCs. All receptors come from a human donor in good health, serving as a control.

The CDR3 loop reads CAISEPGTSGWTPGELFF. In nucleotides, the CDR3 is TGTGCCATCAGTGAGCCCGGGACTAGCGGGTGGACGCCCGGGGAGCTGTTTTTT. The V gene is TRBV10-3, the J gene TRBJ2-2; 12 bases match TRBD2. Looked up from germline, CDR1 is ENHRY and CDR2 is SYGVKD. The CDR3 totals 18 residues. V dropped 2 bases and J dropped 6; count of bases not matched to a gene: 10.

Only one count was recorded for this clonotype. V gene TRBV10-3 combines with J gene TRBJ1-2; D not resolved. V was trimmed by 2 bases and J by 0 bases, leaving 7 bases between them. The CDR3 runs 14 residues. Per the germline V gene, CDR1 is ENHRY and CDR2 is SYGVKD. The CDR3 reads CAISEVPSNYGYTF. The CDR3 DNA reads TGTGCCATCAGTGAGGTTCCTTCTAACTATGGCTACACCTTC.

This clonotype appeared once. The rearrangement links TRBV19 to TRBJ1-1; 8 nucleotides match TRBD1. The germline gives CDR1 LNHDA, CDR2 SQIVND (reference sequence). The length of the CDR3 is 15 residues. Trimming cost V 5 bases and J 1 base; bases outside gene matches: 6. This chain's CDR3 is CASSAPGQENTEAFF. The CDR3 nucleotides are TGTGCCAGTAGTGCCCCGGGACAGGAGAACACTGAAGCTTTCTTT.

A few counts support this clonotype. The CDR3 DNA is TGTGCCAGCAGTTCCAGGGCAGGGGATACCTACAATGAGCAGTTCTTC. This codes for CASSSRAGDTYNEQFF. The V and J genes are TRBV6-2 or TRBV6-3 and TRBJ2-1, with D possibly being TRBD1 (6 bases). From germline, CDR1 is MNHEY and CDR2 SVGEGT. This CDR3 region has 16 residues. V lost 4 bases to trimming and J lost 2 bases, with 15 bases between them.

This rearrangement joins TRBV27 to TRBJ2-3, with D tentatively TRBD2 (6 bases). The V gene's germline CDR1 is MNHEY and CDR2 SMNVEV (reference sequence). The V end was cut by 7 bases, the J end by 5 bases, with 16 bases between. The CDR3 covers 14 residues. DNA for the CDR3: TGTGCCAGCAATAAGGCGGGAAATTTAGATACGCAGTATTTT. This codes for CASNKAGNLDTQYF.